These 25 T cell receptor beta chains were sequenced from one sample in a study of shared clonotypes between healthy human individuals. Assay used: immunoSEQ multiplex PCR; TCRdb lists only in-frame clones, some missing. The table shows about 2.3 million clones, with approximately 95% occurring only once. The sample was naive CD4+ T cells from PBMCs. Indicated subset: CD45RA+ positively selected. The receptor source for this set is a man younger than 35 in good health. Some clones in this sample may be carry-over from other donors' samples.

CDR3 in amino acids: CASSQGPRGLFF. DNA of the CDR3: TGTGCCAGCAGCCAAGGTCCTCGAGGGCTGTTTTTT. The chain recombines TRBV14 with TRBJ2-2, with D uncertain. V lost 1 base and J 13 bases, leaving 10 bases between the germline ends. This CDR3 has 12 residues. Per the germline V gene, CDR1 is SGHDN and CDR2 is FVKESK.

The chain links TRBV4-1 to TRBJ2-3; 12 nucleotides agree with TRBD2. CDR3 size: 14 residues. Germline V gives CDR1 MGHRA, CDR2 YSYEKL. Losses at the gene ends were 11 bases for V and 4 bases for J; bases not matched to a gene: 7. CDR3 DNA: TGCGCCTCAACGACTAGCGGGAGATCAGATACGCAGTATTTT. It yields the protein CASTTSGRSDTQYF.

DNA for the CDR3: TGTGCCATCAGTGACGGGGCGCGGGGAGCCTACGAGCAGTACTTC. It yields the protein CAISDGARGAYEQYF. The rearrangement uses TRBV10-3 and TRBJ2-7; a possible D gene is TRBD2 (6 bases). Germline V gene data show CDR1 as ENHRY and CDR2 as SYGVKD. The CDR3 runs to 15 residues. Trimming left V 3 bases short and J 2 bases short, with 14 bases between.

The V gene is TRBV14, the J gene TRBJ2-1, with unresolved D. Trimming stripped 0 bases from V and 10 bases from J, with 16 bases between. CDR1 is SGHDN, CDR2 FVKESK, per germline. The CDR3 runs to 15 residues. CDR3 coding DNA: TGTGCCAGCAGCCAAGATCACGCCCCGATGGGGGAGCAGTTCTTC. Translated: CASSQDHAPMGEQFF. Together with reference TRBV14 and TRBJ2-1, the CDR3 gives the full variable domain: EAGVTQFPSHSVIEKGQTVTLRCDPISGHDNLYWYRRVMGKEIKFLLHFVKESKQDESGMPNNRFLAERTGGTYSTLKVQPAELEDSGVYFCASSQDHAPMGEQFFGPGTRLTVL.

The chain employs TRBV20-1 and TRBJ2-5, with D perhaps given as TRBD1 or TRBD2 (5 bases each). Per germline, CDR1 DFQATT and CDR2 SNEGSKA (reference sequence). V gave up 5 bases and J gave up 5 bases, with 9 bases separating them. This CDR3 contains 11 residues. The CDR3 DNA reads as TGCAGTGCTCCCCGGGACGAGACCCAGTACTTC. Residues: CSAPRDETQYF.

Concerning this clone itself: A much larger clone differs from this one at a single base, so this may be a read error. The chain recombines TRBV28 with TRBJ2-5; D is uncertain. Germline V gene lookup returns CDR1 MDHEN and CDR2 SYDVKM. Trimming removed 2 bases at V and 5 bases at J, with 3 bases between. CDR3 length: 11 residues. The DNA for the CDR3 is TGTGCCAGCAGTTTACACGAGACCCAGTACTTC. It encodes CASSLHETQYF.

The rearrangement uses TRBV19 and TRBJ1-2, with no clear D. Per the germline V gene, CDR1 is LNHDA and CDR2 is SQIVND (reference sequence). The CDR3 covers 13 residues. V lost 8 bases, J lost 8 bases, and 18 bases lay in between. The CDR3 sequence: CASLFWGGYGYTF. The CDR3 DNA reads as TGTGCCAGTCTGTTCTGGGGAGGTTACGGCTACACCTTC.

The DNA of the CDR3 is TGTGCCAGCAGCTTGGGGGGAGGGCTTGGGGAGACCCAGTACTTC. Translating it yields CASSLGGGLGETQYF. V gene TRBV5-4 combines with J gene TRBJ2-5, with TRBD2 matching 7 bases. In germline, CDR1 is SGHNT, CDR2 YYREEE (reference sequence). V was clipped by 0 bases and J by 5 bases; unmatched bases: 7. This CDR3 spans 15 amino acids.

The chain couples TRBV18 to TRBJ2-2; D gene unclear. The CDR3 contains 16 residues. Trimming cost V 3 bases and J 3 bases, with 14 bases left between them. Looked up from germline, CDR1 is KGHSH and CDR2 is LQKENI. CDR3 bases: TGTGCCAGCTCACCGACCCTGAGTGGGGACACCGGGGAGCTGTTTTTT. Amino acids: CASSPTLSGDTGELFF.

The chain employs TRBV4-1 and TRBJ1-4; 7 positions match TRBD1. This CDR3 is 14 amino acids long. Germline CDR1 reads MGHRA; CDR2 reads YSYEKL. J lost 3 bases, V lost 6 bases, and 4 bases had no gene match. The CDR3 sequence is CASRRQGPNEKLFF. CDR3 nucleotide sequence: TGCGCCAGCAGGCGACAGGGACCTAATGAAAAACTGTTTTTT.

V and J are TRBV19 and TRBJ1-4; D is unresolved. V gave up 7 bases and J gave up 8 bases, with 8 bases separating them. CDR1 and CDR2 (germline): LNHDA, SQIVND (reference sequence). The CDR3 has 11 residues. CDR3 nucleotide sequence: TGTGCCAGTACCTCCCGGGAAAAACTGTTTTTT. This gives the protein CASTSREKLFF.

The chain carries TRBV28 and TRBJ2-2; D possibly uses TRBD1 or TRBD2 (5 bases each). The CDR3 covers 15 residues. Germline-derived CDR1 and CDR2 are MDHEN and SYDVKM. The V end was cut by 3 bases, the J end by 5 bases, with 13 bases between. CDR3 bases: TGTGCCAGCAGTTTCCCGGGACGAGGGACCGGGGAGCTGTTTTTT. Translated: CASSFPGRGTGELFF.

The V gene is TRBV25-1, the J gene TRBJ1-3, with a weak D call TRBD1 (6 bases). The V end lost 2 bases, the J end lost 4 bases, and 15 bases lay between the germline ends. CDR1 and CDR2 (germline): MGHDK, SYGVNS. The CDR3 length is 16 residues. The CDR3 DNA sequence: TGTGCCAGCAGTGAACGTGACAGGTTGGGGGGAAACACCATATATTTT. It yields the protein CASSERDRLGGNTIYF. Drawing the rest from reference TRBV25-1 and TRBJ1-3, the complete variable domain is EADIYQTPRYLVIGTGKKITLECSQTMGHDKMYWYQQDPGMELHLIHYSYGVNSTEKGDLSSESTVSRIRTEHFPLTLESARPSHTSQYLCASSERDRLGGNTIYFGEGSWLTVV.

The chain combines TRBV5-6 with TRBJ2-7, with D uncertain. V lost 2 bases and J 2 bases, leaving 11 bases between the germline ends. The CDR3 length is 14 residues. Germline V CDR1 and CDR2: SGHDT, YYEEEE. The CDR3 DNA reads TGTGCCAGCAGCTTATCTCCGGGCACCTACGAGCAGTACTTC. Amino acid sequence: CASSLSPGTYEQYF.

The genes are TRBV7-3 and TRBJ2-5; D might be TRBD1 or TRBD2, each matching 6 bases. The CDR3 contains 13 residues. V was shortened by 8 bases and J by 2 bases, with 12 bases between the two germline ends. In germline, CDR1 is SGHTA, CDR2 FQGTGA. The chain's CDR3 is CASGSGAQETQYF. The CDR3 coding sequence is TGTGCCAGCGGTTCGGGGGCTCAAGAGACCCAGTACTTC.

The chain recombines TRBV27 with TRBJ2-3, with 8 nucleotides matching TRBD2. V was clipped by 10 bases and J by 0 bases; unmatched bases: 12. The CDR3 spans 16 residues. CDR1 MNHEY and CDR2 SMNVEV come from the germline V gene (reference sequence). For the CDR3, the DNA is TGTGCCACCGCGGGGGGCCGACTATCTAGCACAGATACGCAGTATTTT. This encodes CATAGGRLSSTDTQYF.

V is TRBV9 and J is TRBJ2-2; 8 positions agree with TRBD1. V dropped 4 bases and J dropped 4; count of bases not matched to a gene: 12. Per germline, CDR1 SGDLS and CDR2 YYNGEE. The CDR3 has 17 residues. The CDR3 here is CASSPHPGQGGTGELFF. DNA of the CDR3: TGTGCCAGCAGCCCCCACCCCGGACAGGGTGGCACCGGGGAGCTGTTTTTT.

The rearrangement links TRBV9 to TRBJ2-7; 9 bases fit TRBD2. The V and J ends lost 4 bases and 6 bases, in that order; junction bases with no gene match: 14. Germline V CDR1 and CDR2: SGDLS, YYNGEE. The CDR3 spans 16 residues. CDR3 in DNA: TGTGCCAGCAGCCCTCTGGGGGTAGCGGGAGAACCCGAGCAGTACTTC. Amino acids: CASSPLGVAGEPEQYF.

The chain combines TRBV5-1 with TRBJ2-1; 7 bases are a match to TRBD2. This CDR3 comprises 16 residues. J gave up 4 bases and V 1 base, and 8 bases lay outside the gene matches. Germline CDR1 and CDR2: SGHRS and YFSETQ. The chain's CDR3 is CASSLQQRGEYNEQFF. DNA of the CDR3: TGCGCCAGCAGCTTGCAACAGCGGGGAGAGTACAATGAGCAGTTCTTC. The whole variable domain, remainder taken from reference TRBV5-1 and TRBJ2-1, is KAGVTQTPRYLIKTRGQQVTLSCSPISGHRSVSWYQQTPGQGLQFLFEYFSETQRNKGNFPGRFSGRQFSNSRSEMNVSTLELGDSALYLCASSLQQRGEYNEQFFGPGTRLTVL.

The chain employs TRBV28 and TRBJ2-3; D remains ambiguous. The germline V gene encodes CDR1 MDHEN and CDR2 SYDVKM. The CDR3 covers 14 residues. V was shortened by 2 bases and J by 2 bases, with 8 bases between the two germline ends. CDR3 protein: CASSLGSATDTQYF. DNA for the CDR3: TGTGCCAGCAGTTTAGGGTCAGCCACAGATACGCAGTATTTT.

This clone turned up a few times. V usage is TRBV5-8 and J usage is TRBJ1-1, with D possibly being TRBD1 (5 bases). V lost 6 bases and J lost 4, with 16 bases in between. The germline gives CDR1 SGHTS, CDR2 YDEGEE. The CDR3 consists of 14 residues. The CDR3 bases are TGTGCCAGCACTCGCCTGGGGCAAAGCACTGAAGCTTTCTTT. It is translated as CASTRLGQSTEAFF. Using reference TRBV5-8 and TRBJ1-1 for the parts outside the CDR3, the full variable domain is EAGVTQSPTHLIKTRGQQATLRCSPISGHTSVYWYQQALGLGLQFLLWYDEGEERNRGNFPPRFSGRQFPNYSSELNVNALELEDSALYLCASTRLGQSTEAFFGQGTRLTVV.

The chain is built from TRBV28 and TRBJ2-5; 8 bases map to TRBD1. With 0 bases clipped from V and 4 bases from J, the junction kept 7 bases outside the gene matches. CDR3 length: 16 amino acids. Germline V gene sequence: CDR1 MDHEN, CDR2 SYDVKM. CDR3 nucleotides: TGTGCCAGCAGTTTATGGGGAACAGGGGGAAGAGAGACCCAGTACTTC. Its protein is CASSLWGTGGRETQYF.

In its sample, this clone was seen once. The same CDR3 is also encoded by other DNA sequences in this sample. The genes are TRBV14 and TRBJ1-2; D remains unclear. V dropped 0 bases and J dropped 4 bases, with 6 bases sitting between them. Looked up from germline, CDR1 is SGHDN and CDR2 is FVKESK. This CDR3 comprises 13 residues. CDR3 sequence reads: CASSQDRGYGYTF. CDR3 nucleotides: TGTGCCAGCAGCCAAGACCGGGGCTATGGCTACACCTTC.

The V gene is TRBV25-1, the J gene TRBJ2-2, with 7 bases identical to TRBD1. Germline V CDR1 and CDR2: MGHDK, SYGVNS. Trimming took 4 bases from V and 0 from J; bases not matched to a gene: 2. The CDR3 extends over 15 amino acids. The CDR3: CASSGGQANTGELFF. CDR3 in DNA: TGTGCCAGCAGTGGAGGACAGGCGAACACCGGGGAGCTGTTTTTT.

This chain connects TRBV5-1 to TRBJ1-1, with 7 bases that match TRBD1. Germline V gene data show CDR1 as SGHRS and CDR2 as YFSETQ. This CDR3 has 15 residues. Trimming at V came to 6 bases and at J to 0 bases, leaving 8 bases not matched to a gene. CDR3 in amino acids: CASKLTQGMNTEAFF. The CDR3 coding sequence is TGCGCCAGCAAACTAACACAGGGGATGAACACTGAAGCTTTCTTT.